The clone carrying this T cell receptor (beta chain) was detected once. The PBMCs were taken from 10 ml of fresh peripheral blood. TCR beta CDR3 regions were amplified from RNA transcripts. A set of HTBI primers served as the primers for a first-round RT-PCR of the TCR CDR3. Each CDR3 protein gets one entry after TCRdb re-called the multiplex PCR reads with MiXCR. Here the sample spans hundreds of thousands of distinct CDR3 sequences, about 15% being singletons. Germline V gene data show CDR1 as WNHNN and CDR2 as SYGVQD (reference sequence). The CDR3 has 13 residues. The V and J ends lost 6 bases and 2 bases respectively, with 11 bases between them. This sample is part of a study of T cells in Graves' hyperthyroidism and ophthalmopathy.

The chain combines TRBV10-1 with TRBJ2-7; tentative D call: TRBD1 (6 bases). The sequence derives from a woman aged 18-29 years with Graves' hyperthyroidism. The source material was blood. CDR3 DNA sequence: TGCGCCAGCAGCCGGGACATAACCTACGAGCAGTACTTC. Its translation is CASSRDITYEQYF.